The 21 T cell receptor beta chains below all came from one sample that was sequenced in a study of T-cell reconstitution after alpha-beta-depleted transplantation in children. Preparation of the TCRbeta library involved a method that used unique molecular identifiers. Each CDR3 protein gets one entry after TCRdb re-called the PCR reads with MiXCR. Of around 680,000 distinct CDR3 sequences listed, around a sixth are singletons. Sample: PBMCs from the stem cell graft donor, taken from the stem cell graft. The receptors originated from a human donor who donated a stem cell graft to a child with acute myeloid leukemia.

This clonotype appeared a few times. This chain uses TRBV4-2 with TRBJ1-1; possibly TRBD1 for D (6 bases). The germline V and J ends were trimmed by 0 bases and 0 bases, with 11 bases remaining between them. CDR1 is LGHNA, CDR2 YNFKEQ, per germline. The CDR3 has 16 amino acids. Here the CDR3 DNA reads TGTGCCAGCAGCCAAGATGCGGGGGCGATGAACACTGAAGCTTTCTTT. Translation: CASSQDAGAMNTEAFF.

The rearrangement uses TRBV7-2 and TRBJ2-6; D unclear. This CDR3 contains 16 residues. Germline CDR1 reads SGHTA; CDR2 reads FQGNSA. With 0 bases removed from V and 1 base from J, the gap between germline ends came to 7 bases. The CDR3 DNA reads as TGTGCCAGCAGCTTAGCGGGTTGGTCTGGGGCCAACGTCCTGACTTTC. Amino acid sequence: CASSLAGWSGANVLTF.

This clonotype was observed many times. The genes are TRBV27 and TRBJ2-1; TRBD2 matches at 10 bases. The CDR3 length is 14 residues. V dropped 3 bases and J dropped 5; count of bases not matched to a gene: 1. CDR1 is MNHEY, CDR2 SMNVEV, per germline (reference sequence). This CDR3 is CASSLSGGDNEQFF. In nucleotides, the CDR3 is TGTGCCAGCAGTTTGAGCGGGGGGGACAATGAGCAGTTCTTC.

This clonotype was found many times. The J gene is TRBJ2-2, the V gene TRBV29-1; 10 bases fit TRBD1. Germline V gene sequence: CDR1 SQVTM, CDR2 ANQGSEA. Trimming cost V 5 bases and J 5 bases; bases outside gene matches: 2. There are 13 residues in the CDR3. The DNA for the CDR3 is TGCAGCGTTTGGACAGGGGGGACCGGGGAGCTGTTTTTT. Its translation is CSVWTGGTGELFF.

This clonotype has just a few counts. The chain couples TRBV5-1 to TRBJ2-3; 7 positions match TRBD1. The J segment lost 3 bases and the V segment lost 3 bases, leaving 4 bases of the junction unmatched. Germline values: CDR1 SGHRS, CDR2 YFSETQ. This CDR3 has 14 residues. The CDR3 DNA reads TGCGCCAGCAGCTCGGACAGGACGACAGATACGCAGTATTTT. Translation gives CASSSDRTTDTQYF.

At least ten counts were recorded for this clonotype. The chain has TRBV20-1 and TRBJ2-7, with 8 nucleotides matching TRBD1. Germline V gene lookup returns CDR1 DFQATT and CDR2 SNEGSKA (reference sequence). Germline trimming cut 1 base from V and 9 bases from J; bases unmatched to any gene: 11. The CDR3 covers 14 residues. The CDR3 region is CSARAGTGLSRQYF. The CDR3 DNA reads as TGCAGTGCTAGAGCCGGGACAGGACTTTCCCGGCAGTACTTC.

This chain uses TRBV21-1 with TRBJ1-2; the listed D gene, TRBD1, was not tested against the DNA. TRBV21-1 is recorded as a pseudogene. This CDR3 has 15 residues. This CDR3 is CASSKEEGAGEGYTF. CDR3 bases: TGTGCCAGCAGCAAAGAGGAGGGGGCCGGGGAGGGCTACACCTTC.

In this sample, this clonotype turned up many times. J is TRBJ2-7 and V is TRBV7-2; D may be TRBD2 (5 bases). Germline V gives CDR1 SGHTA, CDR2 FQGNSA. Between the trimmed V and J ends, which lost 0 bases and 3 bases, there was a span of 6 bases. The CDR3 consists of 13 residues. CDR3 protein: CASSLATNYEQYF. For the CDR3, the DNA is TGTGCCAGCAGCTTAGCGACTAACTACGAGCAGTACTTC.

This clonotype was detected ten times or more. The genes are TRBV29-1 and TRBJ2-1; a possible D gene is TRBD2 (7 bases). The V gene lost 7 bases and the J gene lost 8 bases, with 18 bases spanning the gap. The CDR3 runs 13 residues. CDR1 is SQVTM, CDR2 ANQGSEA, per germline. CDR3 amino acids: CSAWGGRPDEQFF. The DNA of the CDR3 is TGCAGCGCTTGGGGGGGCAGGCCCGATGAGCAGTTCTTC.

This clonotype was observed a few times. The J gene is TRBJ1-1, the V gene TRBV7-9, with a possible D match to TRBD1 (5 bases). The length of the CDR3 is 14 residues. Looked up from germline, CDR1 is SEHNR and CDR2 is FQNEAQ (reference sequence). The V gene lost 5 bases and the J gene lost 0 bases, with 10 bases spanning the gap. For the CDR3, the DNA is TGTGCCAGCAGCGACGGGACGGTGAACACTGAAGCTTTCTTT. It specifies CASSDGTVNTEAFF. The entire variable domain, with the rest obtained from reference TRBV7-9 and TRBJ1-1, is as follows: DTGVSQNPRHKITKRGQNVTFRCDPISEHNRLYWYRQTLGQGPEFLTYFQNEAQLEKSRLLSDRFSAERPKGSFSTLEIQRTEQGDSAMYLCASSDGTVNTEAFFGQGTRLTVV.

This clonotype has just a few counts. The CDR3 coding sequence is TGTGCCAGCAGCTTGGGAGGGAAAAGCGGAGAGACCCAGTACTTC. It translates to CASSLGGKSGETQYF. This chain links TRBV7-3 with TRBJ2-5; TRBD2 aligns across 7 bases. This CDR3 has 15 residues. Trimming took 3 bases from V and 4 from J; bases not matched to a gene: 8. The germline gives CDR1 SGHTA, CDR2 FQGTGA.

This clonotype has at least ten counts. The V call is TRBV6-5, the J call TRBJ2-7; D remains unclear. Germline assignment: CDR1 MNHEY and CDR2 SVGAGI. There are 12 residues in the CDR3. Trimming took 6 bases from V and 4 from J, leaving 10 bases between them. CDR3 DNA sequence: TGTGCCAGCAGCCGCGGACCTTACGAGCAGTACTTC. Encoded protein: CASSRGPYEQYF.

This chain uses TRBV7-9 with TRBJ1-4; D is uncertain. Trimming cost V 1 base and J 7 bases, with 7 bases left between them. The V gene's germline CDR1 is SEHNR and CDR2 FQNEAQ (reference sequence). The CDR3 extends over 13 amino acids. The CDR3: CASSLGSSEKLFF. CDR3 nucleotides: TGTGCCAGCAGCTTAGGGAGTAGTGAAAAACTGTTTTTT.

This clonotype was seen ten or more times. The chain uses TRBV29-1 and TRBJ2-3, with D possibly called TRBD1 or TRBD2 (5 bases each). Deletions cut 7 bases from V and 2 bases from J, with 10 bases between. CDR3 length: 12 amino acids. Germline-derived CDR1 and CDR2 are SQVTM and ANQGSEA. The CDR3 DNA sequence: TGCAGCGGGGGACGGACCACAGATACGCAGTATTTT. It is translated as CSGGRTTDTQYF.

There are a few counts of this clonotype. The V gene is TRBV11-1, the J gene TRBJ1-1; TRBD1 matches 7 bases. Germline trimming cut 7 bases from V and 4 bases from J; bases unmatched to any gene: 9. CDR1 is SGHAT and CDR2 is FQDESV in the germline V gene (reference sequence). The CDR3 loop spans 14 amino acids. The CDR3 DNA reads TGTGCCAGCAACCAAGACAGGGAGGGCACTGAAGCTTTCTTT. Translated, it gives CASNQDREGTEAFF.

The chain carries TRBV29-1 and TRBJ2-1; D possibly corresponds to TRBD1 (6 bases). Germline-derived CDR1 and CDR2 are SQVTM and ANQGSEA. CDR3 length: 13 residues. The CDR3, as DNA: TGCACCACCCGAGCGGACAGTAACAATGAGCAGTTCTTC. This sequence encodes CTTRADSNNEQFF.

The chain joins TRBV7-2 to TRBJ2-1; D might be TRBD1 or TRBD2, each matching 5 bases. Trimming cost V 4 bases and J 5 bases, with 12 bases left between them. The CDR3 runs to 14 residues. The V gene's germline CDR1 is SGHTA and CDR2 FQGNSA. CDR3 protein: CASSSGTLDNEQFF. For the CDR3, the DNA is TGTGCCAGCAGCTCCGGGACCCTTGACAATGAGCAGTTCTTC.

This clonotype has just a few counts. The chain recombines TRBV5-1 with TRBJ1-1; 8 bases line up with TRBD1. The CDR3 contains 15 residues. Losses at the gene ends were 4 bases for V and 3 bases for J; bases not matched to a gene: 8. Germline-derived CDR1 and CDR2 are SGHRS and YFSETQ. CDR3 DNA: TGCGCCAGCAGCGTAAATCCGGGACAGGACACTGAAGCTTTCTTT. It yields the protein CASSVNPGQDTEAFF. Full variable domain (rest looked up from reference TRBV5-1 and TRBJ1-1): KAGVTQTPRYLIKTRGQQVTLSCSPISGHRSVSWYQQTPGQGLQFLFEYFSETQRNKGNFPGRFSGRQFSNSRSEMNVSTLELGDSALYLCASSVNPGQDTEAFFGQGTRLTVV.

This clonotype was recorded many times. The CDR3 is CASSITTEALNSPLHF. DNA of the CDR3: TGTGCCAGCAGTATCACGACAGAGGCTCTCAATTCACCCCTCCACTTT. J is TRBJ1-6 and V is TRBV28; D may be TRBD1 (5 bases). CDR3 length: 16 residues. Germline V gene sequence: CDR1 MDHEN, CDR2 SYDVKM. V shed 5 bases and J shed 7 bases, with 18 bases lying between them. The full variable domain, in which reference TRBV28 and TRBJ1-6 provide the parts outside the CDR3, is DVKVTQSSRYLVKRTGEKVFLECVQDMDHENMFWYRQDPGLGLRLIYFSYDVKMKEKGDIPEGYSVSREKKERFSLILESASTNQTSMYLCASSITTEALNSPLHFGNGTRLTVT.

This clonotype was observed a handful of times. The rearrangement joins TRBV20-1 to TRBJ2-4, with D perhaps TRBD1 (5 bases). Deletions cut 0 bases from V and 0 bases from J, with 12 bases between. The CDR3 consists of 16 residues. The V gene's germline CDR1 is DFQATT and CDR2 SNEGSKA (reference sequence). The CDR3 sequence is CSARDRAGLAKNIQYF. CDR3 DNA: TGCAGTGCTAGAGATAGGGCAGGGTTAGCCAAAAACATTCAGTACTTC.

The chain couples TRBV4-3 to TRBJ2-5, with D possibly being TRBD1 or TRBD2 (6 bases each). The germline V gene encodes CDR1 LGHNA and CDR2 YSLEER. Deletions cut 6 bases from V and 2 bases from J, with 19 bases between. CDR3 length: 16 amino acids. CDR3 DNA sequence: TGCGCCAGCAGTCCTTTTGGAGGGGGTCAACAAGAGACCCAGTACTTC. This gives the protein CASSPFGGGQQETQYF.